This is a list of T cell receptor beta chains from one sample in a study of blood T cell repertoires in COVID-19. Only in-frame clones appear in the TCRdb table, and some are missing; sequencing was by immunoSEQ multiplex PCR. The sample carries roughly 230,000 clones, around nine tenths recorded once. Sequencing input: PBMCs or T cells enriched from blood (not recorded which). These receptors were obtained from a man younger than 45 in a cohort exposed to, infected with or recovered from COVID-19 (not recorded which). Each CDR3 is given with its conserved first and last residue. A D gene is named only where the DNA matches it firmly. The size of a clone is reported for some rows only, either as once, few or many, or as a class for expanded clones.

d_call: NA; cdr3_length: 14; clone_size: NA; v_call: TRBV19; j_call: TRBJ1-1; cdr3_nt: TGTGCCAGTAGCCTCCACCCTAAAGACACTGAAGCTTTCTTT; cdr3_aa: CASSLHPKDTEAFF
d_call: NA; cdr3_length: 14; clone_size: NA; v_call: TRBV1; j_call: TRBJ2-7; cdr3_nt: TGCACCAGCAAGGGACTAGCGGACTCCTACGAGCAGTACTTC; cdr3_aa: CTSKGLADSYEQYF
d_call: NA; cdr3_length: 12; clone_size: NA; v_call: TRBV6-4; j_call: TRBJ2-7; cdr3_nt: TGTGCCAGCCCGATTAGCGGTTACGAGCAGTACTTC; cdr3_aa: CASPISGYEQYF
d_call: NA; cdr3_length: 15; clone_size: NA; v_call: TRBV11-3; j_call: TRBJ2-1; cdr3_nt: TGTGCCAGCAGCTTTAGGGGGGGGTCCTACAATGAGCAGTTCTTC; cdr3_aa: CASSFRGGSYNEQFF
d_call: NA; cdr3_length: 12; clone_size: NA; v_call: TRBV7-3; j_call: TRBJ1-1; cdr3_nt: TGTGCCAGCAGCTCCCCGCCGGGGGACGCTTTCTTT; cdr3_aa: CASSSPPGDAFF
d_call: NA; cdr3_length: 13; clone_size: NA; v_call: TRBV10-3; j_call: TRBJ2-7; cdr3_nt: TGTGCCGGAAAGGGGACTCACTCCTACGAGCAGTACTTC; cdr3_aa: CAGKGTHSYEQYF
d_call: TRBD2; cdr3_length: 16; clone_size: few; v_call: TRBV4-2; j_call: TRBJ2-5; cdr3_nt: TGTGCCAGCAGCCAAGTTTCTAGCGGGACTGGAGAGACCCAGTACTTC; cdr3_aa: CASSQVSSGTGETQYF
d_call: TRBD2; cdr3_length: 17; clone_size: NA; v_call: TRBV18; j_call: TRBJ2-7; cdr3_nt: TGTGCCAGCCACCCCTCGACTAGCGGGAGGCCCTTCTACGAGCAGTACTTC; cdr3_aa: CASHPSTSGRPFYEQYF
d_call: NA; cdr3_length: 15; clone_size: few; v_call: TRBV7-7; j_call: TRBJ2-7; cdr3_nt: TGTGCTAGCAGCTTACATGGTAACGAGGGCTACGAGCAGTACTTC; cdr3_aa: CASSLHGNEGYEQYF
d_call: TRBD2; cdr3_length: 14; clone_size: NA; v_call: TRBV7-3; j_call: TRBJ2-7; cdr3_nt: TGTGCCAGCAGCTTGACGGGAGGGCCGGAGGAGCAGTACTTC; cdr3_aa: CASSLTGGPEEQYF
d_call: TRBD2; cdr3_length: 19; clone_size: few; v_call: TRBV9; j_call: TRBJ2-1; cdr3_nt: TGTGCCAGCAGCGTAGCGGCTAGCGGGCGGCGTGGGGCTGACAATGAGCAGTTCTTC; cdr3_aa: CASSVAASGRRGADNEQFF
d_call: NA; cdr3_length: 15; clone_size: NA; v_call: TRBV6-6; j_call: TRBJ2-3; cdr3_nt: TGTGCCAGCAGTTACCCCGAAGGGGGCACAGATACGCAGTATTTT; cdr3_aa: CASSYPEGGTDTQYF
d_call: TRBD1; cdr3_length: 17; clone_size: NA; v_call: TRBV15; j_call: TRBJ2-1; cdr3_nt: TGTGCCACGATTCCCTCCGGGACAGGGCGTTCCTACAATGAGCAGTTCTTC; cdr3_aa: CATIPSGTGRSYNEQFF
d_call: TRBD1; cdr3_length: 15; clone_size: NA; v_call: TRBV28; j_call: TRBJ1-3; cdr3_nt: TGTGCCAGCAGCCACGGACAGGGCGTAGAAAACACCATATATTTT; cdr3_aa: CASSHGQGVENTIYF
d_call: NA; cdr3_length: 15; clone_size: NA; v_call: TRBV7-6; j_call: TRBJ1-3; cdr3_nt: TGTGCCAGCAGCTTAGATCGGGGGGCAAGAAACACCATATATTTT; cdr3_aa: CASSLDRGARNTIYF
d_call: TRBD2; cdr3_length: 16; clone_size: NA; v_call: TRBV5-4; j_call: TRBJ2-1; cdr3_nt: TGTGCCAGCAGCCACATCTCTAGCGGAGGGGACAATGAGCAGTTCTTC; cdr3_aa: CASSHISSGGDNEQFF
d_call: TRBD1; cdr3_length: 16; clone_size: NA; v_call: TRBV19; j_call: TRBJ2-2; cdr3_nt: TGTGCCAGTAGTACGTCCGGGACAGGGGGCTTCGGGGAGCTGTTTTTT; cdr3_aa: CASSTSGTGGFGELFF
d_call: NA; cdr3_length: 14; clone_size: few; v_call: TRBV6-4; j_call: TRBJ2-3; cdr3_nt: TGTGCCAGCAGTGGAACAGTTGGTACAGATACGCAGTATTTT; cdr3_aa: CASSGTVGTDTQYF
d_call: NA; cdr3_length: 13; clone_size: NA; v_call: TRBV9; j_call: TRBJ1-2; cdr3_nt: TGTGCCAGCAGCGTAGTGACCGGCGGGGGCTACACCTTC; cdr3_aa: CASSVVTGGGYTF
d_call: TRBD2; cdr3_length: 14; clone_size: NA; v_call: TRBV3-1/TRBV3-2; j_call: TRBJ2-1; cdr3_nt: TGTGCCAGCAGACTAGCGGGAGGTACCAATGAGCAGTTCTTC; cdr3_aa: CASRLAGGTNEQFF
d_call: TRBD2; cdr3_length: 15; clone_size: NA; v_call: TRBV20-1; j_call: TRBJ2-3; cdr3_nt: TGCAGTGCTAGTGATCCTAGCGGGAGGACAGATACGCAGTATTTT; cdr3_aa: CSASDPSGRTDTQYF
d_call: TRBD2; cdr3_length: 13; clone_size: NA; v_call: TRBV12-3/TRBV12-4; j_call: TRBJ2-1; cdr3_nt: TGTGCCAGCAGTTTAGGTGGACTAGGAATGCAGTTCTTC; cdr3_aa: CASSLGGLGMQFF